This T cell receptor beta chain was sequenced during a study of T cell repertoires in cytomegalovirus infection (dated by TCRdb to between 2018 and 2021). Turning to the overall study: Alongside well-studied HLA-B-restricted epitopes, the peptide stimulations were aimed at recently identified HLA-C-restricted CMV epitopes, whose presentation resists viral immunomodulation. The HLA type of each donor mattered for the analysis, because public TCR beta signatures pointed to carriage of CMV infection along with the matching HLA type. Here is what the overall study found, with its caveats: The ex vivo response was dominated by HLA-C-restricted CMV-specific TCR beta clonotypes, and the single most frequent clonotype in two of eight donors was supplied by these HLA-C-restricted clonotypes. Cumulative frequency of public TCR beta family members discriminated carriers of CMV infection plus the relevant HLA type in this cohort and an independent roughly 330-donor cohort.

The CDR3 has 17 amino acids, counting the end cysteine and phenylalanine. The DNA shown is the 51-base CDR3, in frame from base 1. For CDR1 and CDR2, the germline V gene lists SGHVS and FNYEAQ. V drops 5 bases and J drops 0 bases, leaving 14 bases in between. A few counts support this clonotype. There is no known antigen for this receptor. There are no base qualities to consult, and no much larger clone falls within one base. Sequencing instrument: Illumina HiSeq 1500. Through fastp at Q25 and MiXCR, TCRdb rebuilt clones from the public reads, retaining in-frame beta chains. CDR3 protein duplicates are merged, each entry listing the most common genes and DNA. Here the sample has approximately 990,000 distinct CDR3 sequences; 30% to 40% occur a single time. The ten largest clones capture over 11% of the sample. Reading the label with the study, this specimen's treatment or condition is: in vitro stimulation with specific CMV peptide epitopes to enrich CMV-specific T cells.

The chain joins TRBV7-6 to TRBJ2-6, with the D call perhaps TRBD1 or TRBD2, as 6 bases match in each case. This TCR was sampled from a human donor in good health (CMV status not recorded). Some clones in this sample may be carry-over from other donors' samples. The sequenced sample was cultured CD8+ T cells from PBMCs, obtained from culture after CMV antigen stimulation. The CDR3 is CASSEVGGLSGANVLTF. The DNA sequence is TGTGCCAGCAGCGAAGTCGGGGGCCTCTCTGGGGCCAACGTCCTGACTTTC.